A selection of T cell receptor beta chains follows, all from one sample in a study of blood T cell repertoires in COVID-19. Assay used: immunoSEQ multiplex PCR; TCRdb lists only in-frame clones, some missing. The data hold 300,000 to 350,000 clones, with 80% to 95% observed a single time. Sequenced: peripheral blood. The receptor set was obtained from a woman younger than 45 with COVID-19, enrolled during active disease. Both conserved end residues are part of each CDR3. The D gene is left open where the match is weak. Some rows have no size entry. The others give once, few or many, or a class for an expanded clone.

clone size | D gene | J gene | V gene | CDR3 DNA | CDR3 protein
. | . | TRBJ1-1 | TRBV15 | TGTGCCACCAGCAGAGGGGACTTGGGGGACACTGAAGCTTTCTTT | CATSRGDLGDTEAFF
few | . | TRBJ1-1 | TRBV28 | TGTGCCAGCAGTTTAGGGGGCCTTGGGACTGAAGCTTTCTTT | CASSLGGLGTEAFF
. | . | TRBJ2-5 | TRBV7-9 | TGTGCCAGCAGCCGTGGAGTGGAGACCCAGTACTTC | CASSRGVETQYF
. | . | TRBJ2-3 | TRBV6-4 | TGTGCCAGCAGTGACGGCCCCAGTAGCACAGATACGCAGTATTTT | CASSDGPSSTDTQYF
. | TRBD1 | TRBJ1-2 | TRBV10-3 | TGTGCCATCAGTGAGTTGACAGGGAACTATGGCTACACCTTC | CAISELTGNYGYTF
. | . | TRBJ1-3 | TRBV3-1/TRBV3-2 | TGTGCCAGCAGTCACGGCGGGGGGCCGAGTGGAAACACCATATATTTT | CASSHGGGPSGNTIYF
. | . | TRBJ2-1 | TRBV28 | TGTGCCAGCAGTTTACGGTACAATGAGCAGTTCTTC | CASSLRYNEQFF
. | TRBD1 | TRBJ2-7 | TRBV11-3 | TGTGCCAGCAGCCATCGGGACAGGCACTACGAGCAGTACTTC | CASSHRDRHYEQYF
. | TRBD1 | TRBJ2-2 | TRBV5-1 | TGCGCCAGCAGCCTCGGGACAGGGGAGGGCCGGGAGCTGTTTTTT | CASSLGTGEGRELFF
. | . | TRBJ2-7 | TRBV10-1 | TGCGCCAGCAGCCAGTCCTACGAGCAGTACTTC | CASSQSYEQYF
. | . | TRBJ2-3 | TRBV15 | TGTGCCACCAGCAGAGTACCTAGCGGCACAGATACGCAGTATTTT | CATSRVPSGTDTQYF
. | TRBD2 | TRBJ2-7 | TRBV3-1/TRBV3-2 | TGTGCCAGCAGCCCCAGACTAGCGGAATACTACGAGCAGTACTTC | CASSPRLAEYYEQYF
. | TRBD1 | TRBJ2-5 | TRBV4-3 | TGCGCCAGCAGCCAGGACAGGGGGCAAGAGACCCAGTACTTC | CASSQDRGQETQYF
. | TRBD1 | TRBJ1-5 | TRBV6-5 | TGTGCCAGCAGTTATACAGGGGAACGCAATCAGCCCCAGCATTTT | CASSYTGERNQPQHF
. | . | TRBJ1-2 | TRBV27 | TGTGCCAGCAGTTTAGGCAGGGGCGTCGGCTACACCTTC | CASSLGRGVGYTF
. | . | TRBJ2-7 | TRBV28 | TGTGCCAGCAGGGGGGCAGGGACGTACGAGCAGTACTTC | CASRGAGTYEQYF
. | TRBD2 | TRBJ2-7 | TRBV7-9 | TGTGCCAGCAGCCCGGCCGGGACTAACTTATTCTACGAGCAGTACTTC | CASSPAGTNLFYEQYF
. | . | TRBJ1-4 | TRBV19 | TGTGCCAGTAGCCGGCGGAATAATGAAAAACTGTTTTTT | CASSRRNNEKLFF
. | . | TRBJ2-4 | TRBV15 | TGTGCCACCAGCAGCAGACGTGCCAGCCTCGGAGGCCTTCAAAACATTCAGTACTTC | CATSSRRASLGGLQNIQYF
. | TRBD2 | TRBJ2-1 | TRBV9 | TGTGCCAGCAGCGTAGCCCCACTAGCGGTTACTTACAATGAGCAGTTCTTC | CASSVAPLAVTYNEQFF
once | . | TRBJ2-5 | TRBV5-4 | TGTGCCAGCAGCACCAGACAGGTGGGAGAGACCCAGTACTTC | CASSTRQVGETQYF
. | TRBD1 | TRBJ1-2 | TRBV30 | TGTGCCTGGAGTAGGGGGACAGGGGCCGTCTATGGCTACACCTTC | CAWSRGTGAVYGYTF
. | TRBD1 | TRBJ1-2 | TRBV10-2 | TGCGCCAGTAGTGGGGGACAGAGATCTATGGGCTACACCTTC | CASSGGQRSMGYTF
. | . | TRBJ2-3 | TRBV3-1/TRBV3-2 | TGTGCCAGCATGGGGGGTACCGCCACAGATACGCAGTATTTT | CASMGGTATDTQYF
. | . | TRBJ1-4 | TRBV3-1/TRBV3-2 | TGTGCCAGCAGCCAACCCTCCGGGACACTAAAAAAACTGTTTTTT | CASSQPSGTLKKLFF
. | . | TRBJ2-1 | TRBV6-5 | TGTGCCAGCAGTCGGGGACTCCTTGACAATGAGCAGTTCTTC | CASSRGLLDNEQFF